Sequencing of this TCR beta chain was carried out in a study of blood T cell repertoires in COVID-19. Whole-study context: There were acute and convalescent COVID-19 samples, and they came from the United States, Italy and Spain. The cDNA or gDNA used as material had been derived from T cells, B-cell-depleted T cells, or PBMCs.

V was clipped by 1 base and J by 7 bases, with 10 bases between them. Germline V lookup: CDR1 SGHVS, CDR2 FQNEAQ. The CDR3 loop spans 13 amino acids. Original analysis: For nucleated cells, counts were estimated from reference gene primer amplification. Libraries were prepared by immunoSEQ multiplex PCR; TCRdb keeps only in-frame clonotypes and omits some of them. The V and J calls and the clone size are those of that table, but D and trimming were determined from the DNA. Found here are 330,000 or so clones, about 87% of them singletons; the top ten hold over 4.5%. Categorization into cohorts depended on clinical history that participants reported.

The receptor was isolated from a man aged 25-45 years who had recovered from COVID-19. The genes are TRBV7-8 and TRBJ1-2; unclear D gene. The sample consisted of PBMCs or T cells enriched from blood (not recorded which). Written as DNA, the CDR3 is TGTGCCAGCAGCTTAGAGCATTCGGGTGGCTACACCTTC. It is translated as CASSLEHSGGYTF.